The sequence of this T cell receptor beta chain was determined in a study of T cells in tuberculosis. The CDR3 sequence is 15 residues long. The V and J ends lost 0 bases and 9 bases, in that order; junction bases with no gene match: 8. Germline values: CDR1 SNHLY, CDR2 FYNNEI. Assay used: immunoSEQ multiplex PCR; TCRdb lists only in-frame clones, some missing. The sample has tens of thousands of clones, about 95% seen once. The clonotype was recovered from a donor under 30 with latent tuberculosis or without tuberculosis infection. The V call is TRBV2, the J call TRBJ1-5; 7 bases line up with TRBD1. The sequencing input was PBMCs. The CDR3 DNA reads TGTGCCAGCAGTGAAGCAGGGACAGCCCGACGGCCCCAGCATTTT. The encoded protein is CASSEAGTARRPQHF.